Listed here are 18 T cell receptor beta chains from one sample, sequenced in a study of OX40 agonist ivuxolimab in advanced cancers. Sequencing was performed with immunoSEQ multiplex PCR; in TCRdb, only in-frame clones are kept and a portion is missing. The sample consists of tens of thousands of clones, 75% to 95% of them appearing once. The source was CD4+ or CD8+ T cells sorted from blood, collected in a trial of the OX40 agonist ivuxolimab. Receptors originate from an adult with an advanced solid tumor such as melanoma, head and neck, liver or kidney cancer.

The rearrangement joins TRBV2 to TRBJ2-6, with 9 bases matching TRBD1. This CDR3 region has 17 residues. From germline, CDR1 is SNHLY and CDR2 FYNNEI. V gave up 7 bases and J gave up 4 bases; unmatched junction bases: 11. Here the CDR3 reads CASKGQGSSAGANVLTF. CDR3 coding DNA: TGTGCCAGCAAAGGACAGGGGTCCAGTGCCGGGGCCAACGTCCTGACTTTC.

V gene TRBV5-6 combines with J gene TRBJ2-3; no clear D gene. This CDR3 region has 14 residues. CDR1 is SGHDT, CDR2 YYEEEE, per germline. Deletions cut 2 bases from V and 1 base from J, with 8 bases between. The CDR3, as DNA: TGTGCCAGCAGCTTCGACACCCGCACAGATACGCAGTATTTT. Translation gives CASSFDTRTDTQYF.

The rearrangement uses TRBV11-2 and TRBJ2-2; perhaps TRBD1 as D (6 bases). Germline V gives CDR1 SGHAT, CDR2 FQNNGV. V gave up 5 bases and J gave up 0 bases, with 13 bases separating them. The CDR3 runs to 16 residues. In DNA, the CDR3 is TGTGCCAGCAGCCCCCAGGGGAGTTCGAACACCGGGGAGCTGTTTTTT. Amino acids: CASSPQGSSNTGELFF.

This clone has just one count. J is TRBJ1-1 and V is TRBV7-9, with 8 nucleotides matching TRBD1. This CDR3 has 14 amino acids. The J segment lost 4 bases and the V segment lost 4 bases, leaving 5 bases of the junction unmatched. The germline gives CDR1 SEHNR, CDR2 FQNEAQ (reference sequence). CDR3 coding DNA: TGTGCCAGCAGCTCCCAGGGGGCGCCCACTGAAGCTTTCTTT. Its translation is CASSSQGAPTEAFF.

The J gene is TRBJ2-2, the V gene TRBV6-5, with 7 bases matching TRBD1. With V trimmed by 7 bases and J by 4 bases, 3 bases remained unmatched. The CDR3 length is 13 residues. Germline CDR1 MNHEY, CDR2 SVGAGI. CDR3 region: CASNRQGTGELFF. The CDR3 region has the DNA TGTGCCAGCAACCGACAGGGCACCGGGGAGCTGTTTTTT.

This clone was detected only a few times. The chain joins TRBV7-6 to TRBJ1-2; TRBD1 is a possible D gene (5 bases). The CDR3 runs to 13 residues. The V end lost 4 bases, the J end lost 3 bases, and 9 bases lay between the germline ends. Germline CDR1 SGHVS, CDR2 FNYEAQ. DNA for the CDR3: TGTGCCAGCAGCTCGCCAGGGCACTATGGCTACACCTTC. Protein product: CASSSPGHYGYTF.

The chain couples TRBV6-5 to TRBJ1-3, with 7 bases lining up with TRBD1. The CDR3 has 14 amino acids. V dropped 5 bases and J dropped 6; count of bases not matched to a gene: 7. Germline loops: CDR1 MNHEY, CDR2 SVGAGI. CDR3 in amino acids: CASSINRGANTIYF. The CDR3 DNA is TGTGCCAGCAGTATAAACAGGGGTGCAAACACCATATATTTT.

In its sample, this clone was seen a few times. This chain connects TRBV6-1 to TRBJ1-3; D perhaps matches TRBD1 (5 bases). The CDR3 is 13 amino acids. CDR1 and CDR2 (germline): MNHNS, SASEGT. V was shortened by 8 bases and J by 2 bases, with 10 bases between the two germline ends. The CDR3 reads CASLSGPGNTIYF. CDR3 bases: TGTGCCAGCTTATCGGGACCTGGAAACACCATATATTTT.

The chain is built from TRBV7-9 and TRBJ1-4, with TRBD1 identical over 9 bases. Germline assignment: CDR1 SEHNR and CDR2 FQNEAQ (reference sequence). V gave up 1 base and J gave up 6 bases; unmatched junction bases: 3. The CDR3 loop spans 15 amino acids. In DNA, the CDR3 is TGTGCCAGCAGCTTAGGGGACAGGGATGATGAAAAACTGTTTTTT. It is translated as CASSLGDRDDEKLFF. Using reference TRBV7-9 and TRBJ1-4 for the parts outside the CDR3, the full variable domain is DTGVSQNPRHKITKRGQNVTFRCDPISEHNRLYWYRQTLGQGPEFLTYFQNEAQLEKSRLLSDRFSAERPKGSFSTLEIQRTEQGDSAMYLCASSLGDRDDEKLFFGSGTQLSVL.

The chain joins TRBV4-1 to TRBJ2-7, with D hard to call. The CDR3 has 14 amino acids. V was cut by 1 base and J by 7 bases, with 14 bases left in between. Germline V CDR1 and CDR2: MGHRA, YSYEKL. The DNA of the CDR3 is TGCGCCAGCAGCCAAGCGTCTTCCCCCACGGAGCAGTACTTC. Protein sequence: CASSQASSPTEQYF.

The rearrangement joins TRBV11-3 to TRBJ2-1; 12 bases are a match to TRBD2. The trim removed 6 bases at V and 5 bases at J, leaving 5 bases unmatched. CDR3 length: 15 amino acids. Germline V gene lookup returns CDR1 SGHNT and CDR2 YENEEA. The CDR3 DNA sequence: TGTGCCAGCAGGCTAGCGGGAGGGCCTCACAATGAGCAGTTCTTC. It is translated as CASRLAGGPHNEQFF. Full variable domain (missing parts from reference TRBV11-3 and TRBJ2-1): EAGVVQSPRYKIIEKKQPVAFWCNPISGHNTLYWYLQNLGQGPELLIRYENEEAVDDSQLPKDRFSAERLKGVDSTLKIQPAELGDSAVYLCASRLAGGPHNEQFFGPGTRLTVL.

J is TRBJ2-3 and V is TRBV13; 16 bases match TRBD2. Germline values: CDR1 PRHDT, CDR2 FYEKMQ (reference sequence). Trimming cost V 5 bases and J 8 bases; bases outside gene matches: 7. This CDR3 spans 16 amino acids. CDR3 amino acids: CASSRGLAGGPSTQYF. The CDR3 region has the DNA TGTGCCAGCAGCCGGGGACTAGCGGGAGGGCCGAGTACGCAGTATTTT.

V is TRBV5-6 and J is TRBJ1-1; D not certain. Germline V gives CDR1 SGHDT, CDR2 YYEEEE. The CDR3 extends over 11 amino acids. The V end was cut by 1 base, the J end by 2 bases, with 0 bases between. CDR3: CASSLNTEAFF. CDR3 in DNA: TGTGCCAGCAGCTTGAACACTGAAGCTTTCTTT. The variable domain in full, with the rest retrieved from reference TRBV5-6 and TRBJ1-1, is DAGVTQSPTHLIKTRGQQVTLRCSPKSGHDTVSWYQQALGQGPQFIFQYYEEEERQRGNFPDRFSGHQFPNYSSELNVNALLLGDSALYLCASSLNTEAFFGQGTRLTVV.

The CDR3 region has the DNA TGCAGCGTTGAAGGGCAGGCGTTGAATGGCTACACCTTC. This codes for CSVEGQALNGYTF. The genes are TRBV29-1 and TRBJ1-2; D remains ambiguous. Germline loops: CDR1 SQVTM, CDR2 ANQGSEA. V shed 1 base and J shed 6 bases, with 12 bases lying between them. The CDR3 spans 13 residues.

The J gene is TRBJ1-2, the V gene TRBV6-6, with TRBD1 matching over 11 bases. V trimming: 5 bases; J trimming: 7 bases; junction bases outside the gene matches: 6. Germline CDR1 MNHNY, CDR2 SVGAGI (reference sequence). CDR3 length: 14 residues. The DNA for the CDR3 is TGTGCCAGCAGTGTGAGGACAGGGGGCTTTGGCTACACCTTC. Its protein product is CASSVRTGGFGYTF.

V usage is TRBV19 and J usage is TRBJ2-5; D is unclear. V was shortened by 1 base and J by 4 bases, with 16 bases between the two germline ends. The germline CDR1 and CDR2 sequences are LNHDA and SQIVND (reference sequence). The CDR3 is 16 residues long. The CDR3 DNA reads as TGTGCCAGTAGTATAGGGTTCGGCAGGCTTGGAGAGACCCAGTACTTC. Its protein is CASSIGFGRLGETQYF.

The rearrangement uses TRBV4-2 and TRBJ2-1, with D unclear. V was trimmed by 0 bases and J by 0 bases, leaving 6 bases between them. The CDR3 is made up of 15 amino acids. Germline V gene data show CDR1 as LGHNA and CDR2 as YNFKEQ. The CDR3 region is CASSQESRSYNEQFF. The CDR3 DNA sequence: TGTGCCAGCAGCCAAGAATCGCGCTCCTACAATGAGCAGTTCTTC.

The chain carries TRBV6-6 and TRBJ1-5; D gene unclear. This CDR3 spans 13 amino acids. The V end was cut by 4 bases, the J end by 0 bases, with 4 bases between. CDR1 is MNHNY and CDR2 is SVGAGI in the germline V gene (reference sequence). CDR3 sequence reads: CASSLNSNQPQHF. The CDR3, as DNA: TGTGCCAGCAGTTTAAATAGCAATCAGCCCCAGCATTTT.